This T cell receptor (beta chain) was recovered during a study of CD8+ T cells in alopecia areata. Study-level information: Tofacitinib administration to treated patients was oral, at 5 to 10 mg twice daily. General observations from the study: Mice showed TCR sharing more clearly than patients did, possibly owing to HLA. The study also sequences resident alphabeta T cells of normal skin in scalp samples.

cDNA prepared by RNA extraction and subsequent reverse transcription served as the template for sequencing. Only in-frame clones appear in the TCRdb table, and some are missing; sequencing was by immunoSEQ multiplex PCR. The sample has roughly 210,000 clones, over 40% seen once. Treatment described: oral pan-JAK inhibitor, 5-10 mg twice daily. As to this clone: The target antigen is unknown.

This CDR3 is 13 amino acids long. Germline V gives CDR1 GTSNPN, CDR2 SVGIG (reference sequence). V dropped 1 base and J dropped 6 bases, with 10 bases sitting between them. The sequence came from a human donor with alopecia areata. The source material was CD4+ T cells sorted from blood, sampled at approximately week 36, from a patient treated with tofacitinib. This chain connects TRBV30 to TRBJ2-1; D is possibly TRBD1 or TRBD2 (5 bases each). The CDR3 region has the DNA TGTGCCTGGAGTGGAGGGGTCCTCAATGAGCAGTTCTTC. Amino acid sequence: CAWSGGVLNEQFF.